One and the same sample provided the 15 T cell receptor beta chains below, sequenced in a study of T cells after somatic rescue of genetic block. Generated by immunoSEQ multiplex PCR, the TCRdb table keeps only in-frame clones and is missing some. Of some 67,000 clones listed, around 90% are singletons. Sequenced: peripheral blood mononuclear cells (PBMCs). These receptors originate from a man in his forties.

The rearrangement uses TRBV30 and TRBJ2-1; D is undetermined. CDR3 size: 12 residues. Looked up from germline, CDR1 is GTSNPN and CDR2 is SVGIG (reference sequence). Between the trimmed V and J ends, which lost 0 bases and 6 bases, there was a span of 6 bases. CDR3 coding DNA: TGTGCCTGGAGTGTACGGCTCAATGAGCAGTTCTTC. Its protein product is CAWSVRLNEQFF. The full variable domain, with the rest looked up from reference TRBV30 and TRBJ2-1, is SQTIHQWPATLVQPVGSPLSLECTVEGTSNPNLYWYRQAAGRGLQLLFYSVGIGQISSEVPQNLSASRPQDRQFILSSKKLLLSDSGFYLCAWSVRLNEQFFGPGTRLTVL.

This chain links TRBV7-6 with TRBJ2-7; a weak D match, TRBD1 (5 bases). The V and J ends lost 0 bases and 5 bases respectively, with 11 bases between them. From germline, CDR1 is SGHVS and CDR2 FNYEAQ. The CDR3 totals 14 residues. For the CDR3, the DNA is TGTGCCAGCAGCTTAGCACAAGTAGGGGACGAGCAGTACTTC. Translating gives CASSLAQVGDEQYF.

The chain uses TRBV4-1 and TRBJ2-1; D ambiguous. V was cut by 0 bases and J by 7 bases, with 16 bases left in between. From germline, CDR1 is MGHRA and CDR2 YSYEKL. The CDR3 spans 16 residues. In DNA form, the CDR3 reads TGCGCCAGCAGCCAAGATCTGGGGTCCTGGCTTAATGAGCAGTTCTTC. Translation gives CASSQDLGSWLNEQFF.

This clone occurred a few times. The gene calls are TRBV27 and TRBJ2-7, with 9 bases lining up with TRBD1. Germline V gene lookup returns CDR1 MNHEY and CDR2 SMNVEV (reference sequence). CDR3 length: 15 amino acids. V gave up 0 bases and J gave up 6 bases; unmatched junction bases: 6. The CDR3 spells CASSLSGTGRGEQYF. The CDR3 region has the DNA TGTGCCAGCAGTTTATCGGGGACAGGGCGAGGCGAGCAGTACTTC.

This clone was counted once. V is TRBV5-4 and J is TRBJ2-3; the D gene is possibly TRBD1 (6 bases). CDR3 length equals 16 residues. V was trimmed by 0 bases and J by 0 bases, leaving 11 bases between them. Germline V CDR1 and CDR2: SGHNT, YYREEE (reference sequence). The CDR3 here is CASSLDWGLSTDTQYF. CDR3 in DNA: TGTGCCAGCAGCTTGGATTGGGGGCTTAGCACAGATACGCAGTATTTT.

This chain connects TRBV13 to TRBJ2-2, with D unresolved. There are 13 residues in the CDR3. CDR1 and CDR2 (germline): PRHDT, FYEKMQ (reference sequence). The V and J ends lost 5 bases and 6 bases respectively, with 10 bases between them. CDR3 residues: CASSIAVAGELFF. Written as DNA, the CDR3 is TGTGCCAGCAGCATAGCCGTCGCCGGGGAGCTGTTTTTT. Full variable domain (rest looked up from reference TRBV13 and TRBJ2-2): AAGVIQSPRHLIKEKRETATLKCYPIPRHDTVYWYQQGPGQDPQFLISFYEKMQSDKGSIPDRFSAQQFSDYHSELNMSSLELGDSALYFCASSIAVAGELFFGEGSRLTVL.

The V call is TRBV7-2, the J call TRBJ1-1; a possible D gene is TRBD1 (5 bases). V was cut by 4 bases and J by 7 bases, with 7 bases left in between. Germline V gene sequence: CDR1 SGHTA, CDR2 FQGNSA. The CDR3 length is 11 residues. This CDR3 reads CASSYRFEAFF. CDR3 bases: TGTGCCAGCAGCTACAGGTTTGAAGCTTTCTTT.

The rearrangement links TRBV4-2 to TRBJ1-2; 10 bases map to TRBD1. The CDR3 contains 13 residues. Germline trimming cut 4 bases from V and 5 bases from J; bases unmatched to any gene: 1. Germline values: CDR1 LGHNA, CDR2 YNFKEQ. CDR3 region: CASSPGQGYGYTF. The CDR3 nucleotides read TGTGCCAGCAGCCCGGGACAGGGGTATGGCTACACCTTC.

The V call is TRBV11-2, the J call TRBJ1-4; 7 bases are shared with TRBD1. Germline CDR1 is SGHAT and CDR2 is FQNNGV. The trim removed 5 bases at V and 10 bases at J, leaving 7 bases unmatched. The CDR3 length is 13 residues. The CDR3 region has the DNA TGTGCCAGCAGCCTTAGCCAGGGGGTAAAACTGTTTTTT. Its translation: CASSLSQGVKLFF.

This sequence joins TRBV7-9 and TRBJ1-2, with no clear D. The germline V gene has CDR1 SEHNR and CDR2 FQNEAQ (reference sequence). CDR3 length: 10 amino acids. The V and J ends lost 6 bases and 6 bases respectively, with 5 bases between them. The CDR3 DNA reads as TGTGCCAGCAGTCCAGATGGCTACACCTTC. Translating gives CASSPDGYTF. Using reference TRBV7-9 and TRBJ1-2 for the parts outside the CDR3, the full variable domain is DTGVSQNPRHKITKRGQNVTFRCDPISEHNRLYWYRQTLGQGPEFLTYFQNEAQLEKSRLLSDRFSAERPKGSFSTLEIQRTEQGDSAMYLCASSPDGYTFGSGTRLTVV.

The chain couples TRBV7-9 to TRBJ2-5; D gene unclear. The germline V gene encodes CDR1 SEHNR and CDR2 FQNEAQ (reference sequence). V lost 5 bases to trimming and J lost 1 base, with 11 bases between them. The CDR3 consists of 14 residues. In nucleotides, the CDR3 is TGTGCCAGCAGCGATCGTCTGGTCCAAGAGACCCAGTACTTC. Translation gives CASSDRLVQETQYF.

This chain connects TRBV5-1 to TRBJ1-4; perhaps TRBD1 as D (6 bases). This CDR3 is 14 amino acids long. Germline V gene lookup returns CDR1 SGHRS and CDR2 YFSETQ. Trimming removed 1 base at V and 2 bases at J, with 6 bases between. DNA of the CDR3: TGCGCCAGCAGCTTGCAGGGGACTAATGAAAAACTGTTTTTT. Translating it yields CASSLQGTNEKLFF.

CDR3 sequence: CASSQPGLAYNEQFF. In DNA form, the CDR3 reads TGTGCCAGCAGCCAACCGGGACTAGCCTACAATGAGCAGTTCTTC. The chain uses TRBV14 and TRBJ2-1; 8 bases map to TRBD2. V dropped 2 bases and J dropped 2; count of bases not matched to a gene: 2. Germline CDR1 is SGHDN and CDR2 is FVKESK. This CDR3 has 15 residues.

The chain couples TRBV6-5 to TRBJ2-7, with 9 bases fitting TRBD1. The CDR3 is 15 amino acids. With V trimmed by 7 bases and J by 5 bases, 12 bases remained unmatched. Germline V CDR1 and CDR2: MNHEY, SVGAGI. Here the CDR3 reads CASTLRRTGADEQYF. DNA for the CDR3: TGTGCCAGCACTCTCCGTAGGACAGGGGCCGACGAGCAGTACTTC.

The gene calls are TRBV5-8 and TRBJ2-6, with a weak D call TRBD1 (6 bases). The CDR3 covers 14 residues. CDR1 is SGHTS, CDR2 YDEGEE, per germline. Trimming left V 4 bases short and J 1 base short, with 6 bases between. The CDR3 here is CASSDRSGANVLTF. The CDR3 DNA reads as TGTGCCAGCAGCGACAGGTCTGGGGCCAACGTCCTGACTTTC.